This is a list of T cell receptor beta chains from one sample in a study of shared clonotypes between healthy human individuals. Sequencing used immunoSEQ multiplex PCR; TCRdb keeps in-frame clones, though not all of them. The table records approximately 1.9 million clones, 90% to 95% of them present only once. The sample was naive CD8+ T cells from PBMCs. The receptors originated from a man between 18 and 35 years old in good health. Some clones in this sample may be carry-over from other donors' samples. Each CDR3 is given with its conserved first and last residue. The D gene is left open where the match is weak. Only part of the rows carry a size: once, few, many, or a class if the clone is expanded.

-	-	14	TRBJ2-1	TRBV13	TGTGCCAGCAGCCCGCGGGGTGCTAGGAATGAGCAGTTCTTC	CASSPRGARNEQFF
-	-	15	TRBJ1-4	TRBV4-3	TGCGCCAGCAGCCGAGGACATTCAACTAATGAAAAACTGTTTTTT	CASSRGHSTNEKLFF
-	-	14	TRBJ2-7	TRBV19	TGTGCCAGTAATAGCGGGACAGGTACCTACGAGCAGTACTTC	CASNSGTGTYEQYF
-	-	12	TRBJ2-2	TRBV9	TGTGCCAGCAGCGTAGGACCCGGGGAGCTGTTTTTT	CASSVGPGELFF
-	-	12	TRBJ1-1	TRBV5-5	TGTGCCAGCAGCTTGGGGTCCGAAGGAGCTTTCTTT	CASSLGSEGAFF
TRBD2	-	18	TRBJ2-2	TRBV7-9	TGTGCCAGCAGCCTGACGGGACTAGCGGGAGTTAGGACCGGGGAGCTGTTTTTT	CASSLTGLAGVRTGELFF
TRBD1	-	16	TRBJ2-2	TRBV10-2	TGCGCCAGCAGCAATCGGACAGGGATGATCACCGGGGAGCTGTTTTTT	CASSNRTGMITGELFF
TRBD1	-	16	TRBJ2-7	TRBV28	TGTGCCAGCAGAGGTACCGGGACAGCGGCTTCCTACGAGCAGTACTTC	CASRGTGTAASYEQYF
TRBD1	-	18	TRBJ2-1	TRBV27	TGTGCCAGCAGTTGGGACAGGGGGCAGTCTCGTGGCCACAATGAGCAGTTCTTC	CASSWDRGQSRGHNEQFF
-	-	12	TRBJ2-4	TRBV29-1	TGCAGCGTTCGGCAGCGCTATAACATTCAGTACTTC	CSVRQRYNIQYF
TRBD2	-	15	TRBJ2-3	TRBV7-2	TGTGCCAGCAGCTTAGGGGCTAGCGGTGGAGATACGCAGTATTTT	CASSLGASGGDTQYF
TRBD2	-	15	TRBJ2-1	TRBV11-2	TGTGCCAGCAGCTTGTCGGTAGCGGGAGGCAATGAGCAGTTCTTC	CASSLSVAGGNEQFF
-	-	12	TRBJ2-1	TRBV2	TGTGCCAGCAGCGGGGGATACAATGAGCAGTTCTTC	CASSGGYNEQFF
-	-	18	TRBJ2-7	TRBV18	TGTGCCAGCTCACCGGGGGTCCCGGGCGCGGGACTTTCCTACGAGCAGTACTTC	CASSPGVPGAGLSYEQYF
-	-	17	TRBJ1-1	TRBV9	TGTGCCAGCAGCCTCACGGGGAAGGCGGGGGTGAACACTGAAGCTTTCTTT	CASSLTGKAGVNTEAFF
-	-	14	TRBJ2-2	TRBV9	TGTGCCAGCAGCGTCGATAGAGGCACCGGGGAGCTGTTTTTT	CASSVDRGTGELFF
TRBD1	-	16	TRBJ2-3	TRBV27	TGTGCCAGCAGTACAGAGGGGGCGACTTTCTGGTGGGCGCAGTATTTT	CASSTEGATFWWAQYF
-	few	13	TRBJ2-7	TRBV6-1	TGTGCCAGCAGTGAAGACAGCTCCTACGAGCAGTACTTC	CASSEDSSYEQYF
-	-	11	TRBJ1-2	TRBV11-1	TGTGCCAGCCATGGAGGTGCAGGCTCCTACTTC	CASHGGAGSYF
TRBD2	-	16	TRBJ2-3	TRBV2	TGTGCCAGCAGAGGGGACTACCCATGGGGCACAGATACGCAGTATTTT	CASRGDYPWGTDTQYF
TRBD2	-	13	TRBJ2-7	TRBV7-3	TGTGCCAGCAGCTGGACTAGCGGGTACGAGCAGTACTTC	CASSWTSGYEQYF
-	once	12	TRBJ1-2	TRBV27	TGTGCCAGCAGCAACGGGACGGAGGGCTACACCTTC	CASSNGTEGYTF
-	-	15	TRBJ1-2	TRBV19	TGTGCCAGTAGTATACCCACAGGGAGCCCGGGAGGCTACACCTTC	CASSIPTGSPGGYTF
TRBD1	once	15	TRBJ1-4	TRBV29-1	TGCAGCGTTGAAGAGCCCCACAGGGGCATTGAAAAACTGTTTTTT	CSVEEPHRGIEKLFF
-	few	12	TRBJ2-7	TRBV5-1	TGCGCCAGCAGCTTGACGGGCGACGAGCAGTACTTC	CASSLTGDEQYF
-	-	15	TRBJ1-1	TRBV4-3	TGCGCCAGCAGCCCCTTTGCGGGGGGTCACACTGAAGCTTTCTTT	CASSPFAGGHTEAFF
-	-	15	TRBJ1-1	TRBV4-1	TGCGCCAGCAGCCCAATAGGGGGGCGGAACACTGAAGCTTTCTTT	CASSPIGGRNTEAFF
-	few	15	TRBJ1-1	TRBV9	TGTGCCAGCAGCGTTTTTAGGGGGGTGAACACTGAAGCTTTCTTT	CASSVFRGVNTEAFF